This is a list of T cell receptor beta chains from one sample in a study of cytomegalovirus exposure and HLA in healthy donors. Method: immunoSEQ multiplex PCR; TCRdb's copy keeps in-frame clones and lacks some. There are 180,000 or so clones in the sample; 79% occur only once, and less than 2.5% lies in the top ten. The sequenced sample consisted of PBMCs. The receptor set was obtained from a woman aged 50 to 60 in good health and CMV-seronegative. The CDR3 runs from the conserved cysteine through the conserved F or W. A D gene is named only where the DNA matches it firmly. Clone size is shown for a subset of rows, as once, few, many or a class of expanded clone.

>TRBJ1-6|TRBV5-6|NA|few|13
CASSLRGGSPLHF
TGTGCCAGCAGCTTGAGGGGAGGGTCACCCCTCCACTTT
>TRBJ2-3|TRBV7-2|NA|once|14
CASSRSAGTDTQYF
TGTGCCAGCAGCCGGAGCGCTGGCACAGATACGCAGTATTTT
>TRBJ1-4|TRBV5-1|NA|NA|17
CASSLGLGGGANEKLFF
TGCGCCAGCAGCTTGGGTCTTGGTGGGGGGGCGAATGAAAAACTGTTTTTT
>TRBJ1-1|TRBV28|NA|once|11
CASSSDSEAFF
TGTGCCAGCAGCTCCGACTCTGAAGCTTTCTTT
>TRBJ2-1|TRBV19|TRBD2|NA|18
CASPRGLAGLSSYNEQFF
TGTGCCAGCCCTCGGGGACTAGCGGGGCTGAGCTCCTACAATGAGCAGTTCTTC
>TRBJ2-5|TRBV5-1|TRBD2|NA|17
CASSFDASGGTRETQYF
TGCGCCAGCAGCTTCGACGCTAGCGGGGGGACTAGGGAGACCCAGTACTTC
>TRBJ2-7|TRBV27|TRBD2|NA|13
CASPGTSGREQYF
TGTGCCAGCCCTGGGACTAGCGGGCGCGAGCAGTACTTC
>TRBJ1-6|TRBV6-1|TRBD1|NA|20
CASSELRVGTGSSYNSPLHF
TGTGCCAGCAGTGAATTGCGGGTGGGGACAGGGAGCTCCTATAATTCACCCCTCCACTTT
>TRBJ1-4|TRBV19|NA|once|14
CASSQQTTNEKLFF
TGTGCCAGTAGTCAACAGACAACTAATGAAAAACTGTTTTTT
>TRBJ2-3|TRBV2|TRBD2|NA|15
CASRAWDYSTDTQYF
TGTGCCAGCAGAGCTTGGGACTACTCCACAGATACGCAGTATTTT
>TRBJ1-4|TRBV14|TRBD1|NA|15
CASSQRQGLTEKLFF
TGTGCCAGCAGCCAGAGACAGGGGCTAACCGAAAAACTGTTTTTT
>TRBJ1-1|TRBV7-9|TRBD1|NA|15
CASSLRTGVGAEAFF
TGTGCCAGCAGCCTAAGGACAGGGGTTGGCGCTGAAGCTTTCTTT
>TRBJ1-2|TRBV25-1|NA|once|14
CASKSPAEDYGYTF
TGTGCCAGCAAGTCACCCGCGGAGGACTATGGCTACACCTTC
>TRBJ1-3|TRBV7-9|NA|NA|15
CSSSLGGGSGNTIYF
TGTTCCAGCAGCTTAGGGGGAGGCTCTGGAAACACCATATATTTT
>TRBJ2-7|TRBV7-8|NA|once|14
CASSQLTRSGEQYF
TGTGCCAGCAGCCAACTAACTAGATCGGGCGAGCAGTACTTC
>TRBJ1-2|TRBV7-2|NA|NA|17
CASSFPGWERLEGGYTF
TGTGCCAGCAGCTTCCCGGGATGGGAACGATTAGAGGGTGGCTACACCTTC
>TRBJ2-7|TRBV6-5|NA|NA|15
CASSYSRQGRHEQYF
TGTGCCAGCAGTTACTCGCGGCAGGGTCGGCACGAGCAGTACTTC
>TRBJ1-2|TRBV30|NA|few|11
CAGRDTYGYTF
TGTGCCGGCCGGGACACCTATGGCTACACCTTC
>TRBJ1-6|TRBV5-1|NA|NA|15
CASSLAGEGASPLHF
TGCGCCAGCAGCTTGGCCGGGGAGGGTGCTTCACCCCTCCACTTT
>TRBJ1-2|TRBV4-1|NA|NA|15
CASSQVPTSGYGYTF
TGCGCCAGCAGCCAAGTCCCGACTAGTGGCTATGGCTACACCTTC
>TRBJ1-6|TRBV9|NA|NA|14
CASSVGDSGSPLHF
TGTGCCAGCAGCGTAGGGGACTCGGGATCACCCCTCCACTTT
>TRBJ2-1|TRBV5-1|TRBD2|few|15
CASSTGLAGVGEQFF
TGCGCCAGCAGCACCGGACTAGCAGGTGTTGGTGAGCAGTTCTTC
>TRBJ2-3|TRBV28|TRBD2|NA|18
CASTSGGRLAGYTDTQYF
TGTGCCAGCACTTCCGGGGGTCGGCTAGCGGGATACACAGATACGCAGTATTTT
>TRBJ2-5|TRBV29-1|TRBD1|NA|14
CSVAPGTAKETQYF
TGCAGCGTTGCCCCAGGGACAGCCAAAGAGACCCAGTACTTC
>TRBJ2-1|TRBV11-2|NA|NA|13
CASSGTNSNEQFF
TGTGCCAGCAGCGGAACTAACTCCAATGAGCAGTTCTTC
>TRBJ1-5|TRBV18|TRBD1|NA|16
CASSPLSGGTSQPQHF
TGTGCCAGCTCACCACTTTCAGGGGGTACAAGTCAGCCCCAGCATTTT
>TRBJ1-1|TRBV2|TRBD1|NA|15
CASSEEDRGGTEAFF
TGTGCCAGCAGTGAAGAGGACAGGGGAGGCACTGAAGCTTTCTTT
>TRBJ2-1|TRBV9|TRBD2|NA|16
CASSVDPAGGQNEQFF
TGTGCCAGCAGCGTAGACCCAGCGGGAGGGCAGAATGAGCAGTTCTTC
>TRBJ2-5|TRBV28|TRBD1|NA|15
CASSRQGTAQETQYF
TGTGCCAGCAGTCGCCAGGGGACAGCACAAGAGACCCAGTACTTC
>TRBJ2-3|TRBV20-1|TRBD2|NA|11
CSASWGGTQYF
TGCAGTGCTAGTTGGGGGGGTACGCAGTATTTT
>TRBJ2-2|TRBV4-2|TRBD2|NA|15
CASTPWREGTGELFF
TGTGCCAGCACCCCATGGCGGGAGGGTACCGGGGAGCTGTTTTTT
>TRBJ1-6|TRBV5-1|NA|NA|15
CASSFGQGDNSPLHF
TGCGCCAGCAGCTTCGGTCAGGGTGATAATTCACCCCTCCACTTT
>TRBJ2-5|TRBV7-2|TRBD2|NA|14
CASSLGLRGETQYF
TGTGCCAGCAGCCTGGGACTACGCGGGGAGACCCAGTACTTC
>TRBJ1-5|TRBV19|TRBD1|NA|16
CASSSFGTGGYQPQHF
TGTGCCAGTAGTTCCTTTGGGACAGGTGGGTATCAGCCCCAGCATTTT
>TRBJ2-2|TRBV9|TRBD1|few|16
CASSVSQGAGTGELFF
TGTGCCAGCAGCGTATCACAGGGGGCCGGGACCGGGGAGCTGTTTTTT
>TRBJ2-7|TRBV7-6|NA|NA|14
CASSLNGVSYEQYF
TGTGCCAGCAGCTTAAACGGAGTCAGCTACGAGCAGTACTTC
>TRBJ1-1|TRBV19|NA|NA|16
CASIKGRDNLNTEAFF
TGTGCCAGTATAAAGGGAAGGGACAACTTGAACACTGAAGCTTTCTTT
>TRBJ2-5|TRBV29-1|NA|NA|14
CSVLPMGAQETQYF
TGCAGCGTTCTCCCAATGGGGGCCCAAGAGACCCAGTACTTC
>TRBJ1-2|TRBV5-6|NA|NA|12
CASSPDTGGYTF
TGTGCCAGCAGCCCAGACACGGGAGGCTACACCTTC
>TRBJ1-4|TRBV5-1|NA|few|15
CASRKVDSTNEKLFF
TGCGCCAGCAGGAAAGTGGACTCAACTAATGAAAAACTGTTTTTT
>TRBJ1-5|TRBV25-1|NA|NA|14
CASSDPGGNQPQHF
TGTGCCAGCAGTGACCCGGGGGGCAATCAGCCCCAGCATTTT
>TRBJ1-4|TRBV2|NA|NA|13
CASGGAVNEKLFF
TGTGCCAGCGGGGGGGCGGTAAATGAAAAACTGTTTTTT
>TRBJ2-5|TRBV7-9|TRBD2|NA|15
CASSSGLAGVGTQYF
TGTGCCAGCAGCTCGGGACTAGCGGGGGTGGGGACCCAGTACTTC
>TRBJ2-3|TRBV18|NA|few|15
CASSHGGPPTDTQYF
TGTGCCAGCTCACACGGGGGGCCCCCCACAGATACGCAGTATTTT
>TRBJ1-5|TRBV6-1|NA|NA|15
CASTPGGGTGQPQHF
TGTGCCAGCACCCCGGGAGGGGGAACGGGTCAGCCCCAGCATTTT
>TRBJ1-6|TRBV9|TRBD1|NA|16
CASSEGLTGGGSPLHF
TGTGCCAGCAGCGAGGGCTTGACAGGGGGCGGTTCACCCCTCCACTTT
>TRBJ2-1|TRBV28|NA|NA|11
CASRTEDEQFF
TGTGCCAGCAGGACAGAAGATGAGCAGTTCTTC
>TRBJ1-3|TRBV6-6|NA|NA|14
CASSRTGLENTIYF
TGTGCCAGCAGTCGAACAGGGTTGGAAAACACCATATATTTT
>TRBJ2-2|TRBV7-9|NA|few|12
CASSFMTGELFF
TGTGCCAGCAGCTTCATGACCGGGGAGCTGTTTTTT
>TRBJ2-5|TRBV9|TRBD2|NA|15
CASSPSGRTSETQYF
TGTGCCAGCAGCCCTAGCGGCCGCACTTCAGAGACCCAGTACTTC
>TRBJ2-1|TRBV7-9|TRBD2|NA|15
CASSSNQRGADEQFF
TGTGCCAGCAGCTCCAATCAGCGGGGGGCCGATGAGCAGTTCTTC
>TRBJ2-7|TRBV5-6|TRBD1|NA|15
CASSLRTGISHEQYF
TGTGCCAGCAGCTTGCGGACAGGGATCTCCCACGAGCAGTACTTC
>TRBJ2-1|TRBV11-1|TRBD1|NA|14
CASSRDRGPNEQFF
TGTGCCAGCAGCCGGGACAGGGGGCCCAATGAGCAGTTCTTC
>TRBJ1-2|TRBV5-1|TRBD1|NA|15
CASSLGDRETTGYTF
TGCGCCAGCAGCTTGGGGGACAGGGAAACAACTGGCTACACCTTC
>TRBJ1-2|TRBV7-8|NA|NA|14
CASSFLGSSYGYTF
TGTGCCAGCAGCTTCCTAGGGAGCTCTTATGGCTACACCTTC
>TRBJ1-1|TRBV28|TRBD1|NA|12
CASSLGTGRAFF
TGTGCCAGCAGTCTAGGGACAGGGCGCGCTTTCTTT
>TRBJ2-1|TRBV7-2|NA|NA|14
CASSRRASGDEQFF
TGTGCCAGCAGCAGGCGGGCGAGTGGCGATGAGCAGTTCTTC
>TRBJ1-1|TRBV12-5|NA|NA|13
CASAHGGDTEAFF
TGTGCTAGTGCACACGGCGGGGACACTGAAGCTTTCTTT
>TRBJ1-5|TRBV7-2|NA|NA|15
CASSLGQLSNQPQHF
TGTGCCAGCAGCTTAGGGCAGTTAAGCAATCAGCCCCAGCATTTT